The present T cell receptor (beta chain) was sequenced within a study of blood T cell repertoires in COVID-19. Whole-study context: Spain, Italy and the United States supplied samples that represented acute and convalescent COVID-19. From T cells, B-cell-depleted T cells, or PBMCs came the material, which was cDNA or gDNA.

V dropped 3 bases and J dropped 2 bases, with 15 bases sitting between them. The germline gives CDR1 SGHRS, CDR2 YFSETQ. This CDR3 comprises 17 residues. Original processing methods: Estimates of nucleated cell counts were drawn from the amplification of reference gene primers. The protocol was immunoSEQ multiplex PCR, while the TCRdb copy is restricted to in-frame clones and leaves out a portion. The V and J calls and the clone size are those of that table, but D and trimming were determined from the DNA. The sample lists approximately 190,000 clones, roughly 80% occurring once. The receptor was derived from a woman aged 25 to 39 with acute or convalescent COVID-19. The specimen was peripheral blood. The chain is built from TRBV5-1 and TRBJ2-6; TRBD1 is a possible D gene (5 bases). The CDR3 region has the DNA TGCGCCAGCAGCTCTTACGGGTCAGGGACTGGGGCCAACGTCCTGACTTTC. Translated: CASSSYGSGTGANVLTF.